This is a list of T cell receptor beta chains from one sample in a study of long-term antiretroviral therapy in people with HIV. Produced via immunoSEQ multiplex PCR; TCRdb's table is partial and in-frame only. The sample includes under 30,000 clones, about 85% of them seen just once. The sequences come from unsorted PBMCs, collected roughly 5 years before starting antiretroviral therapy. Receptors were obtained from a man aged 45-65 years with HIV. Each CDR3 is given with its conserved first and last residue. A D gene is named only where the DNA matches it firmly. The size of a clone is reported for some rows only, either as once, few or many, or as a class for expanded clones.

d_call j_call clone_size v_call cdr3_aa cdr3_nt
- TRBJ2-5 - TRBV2 CASSGGGGNFETQYF TGTGCCAGCAGTGGAGGGGGGGGCAACTTTGAGACCCAGTACTTC
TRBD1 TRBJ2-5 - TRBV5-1 CASSLTGQGAMETQYF TGCGCCAGCAGCTTGACCGGACAGGGGGCAATGGAGACCCAGTACTTC
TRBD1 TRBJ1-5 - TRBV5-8 CASSWDRGRGQPQHF TGTGCCAGCAGCTGGGACAGGGGGCGGGGACAGCCCCAGCATTTT
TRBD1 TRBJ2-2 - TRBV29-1 CSITRQGVGELFF TGCAGCATCACCCGGCAGGGGGTTGGGGAGCTGTTTTTT
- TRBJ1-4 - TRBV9 CASSEGGSTNEKLFF TGTGCCAGCAGCGAAGGGGGTTCCACTAATGAAAAACTGTTTTTT
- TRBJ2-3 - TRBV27 CASSSGGYLADTQYF TGTGCCAGCAGTTCGGGCGGGTACCTAGCGGATACGCAGTATTTT
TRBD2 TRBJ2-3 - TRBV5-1 CASSIGTSGGADTQYF TGCGCCAGCAGCATAGGGACTAGCGGGGGTGCAGATACGCAGTATTTT
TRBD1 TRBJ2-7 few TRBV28 CASSLQDRDREQYF TGTGCCAGCAGTTTACAGGACAGGGACCGCGAGCAGTACTTC
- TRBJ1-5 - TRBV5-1 CASSLEGNSNQPQHF TGCGCCAGCAGCTTGGAGGGTAATAGCAATCAGCCCCAGCATTTT
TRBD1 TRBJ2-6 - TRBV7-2 CASSWDRAAGANVLTF TGTGCCAGCAGCTGGGACAGGGCCGCTGGGGCCAACGTCCTGACTTTC
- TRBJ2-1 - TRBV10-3 CAISELEGYNEQFF TGTGCCATCAGTGAGTTGGAGGGGTACAATGAGCAGTTCTTC
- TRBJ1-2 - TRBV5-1 CASSLEWSSYGYTF TGCGCCAGCAGCTTGGAGTGGAGTAGTTATGGCTACACCTTC
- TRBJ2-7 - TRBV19 CASSIVDGTEIYEQYF TGTGCCAGTAGTATAGTAGACGGGACGGAGATCTACGAGCAGTACTTC
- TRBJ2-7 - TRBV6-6 CASRAEGIEQYF TGTGCCAGCAGGGCCGAGGGGATCGAGCAGTACTTC
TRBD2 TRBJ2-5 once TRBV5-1 CASSSIGASGAKETQYF TGCGCCAGCAGCTCCATTGGGGCTAGCGGGGCTAAAGAGACCCAGTACTTC
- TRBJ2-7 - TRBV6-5 CASSRTDLPAYEQYF TGTGCCAGCAGTAGGACCGACCTCCCCGCCTACGAGCAGTACTTC
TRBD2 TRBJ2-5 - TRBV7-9 CASSFWLAGEETQYF TGTGCCAGCAGCTTCTGGCTAGCGGGAGAAGAGACCCAGTACTTC
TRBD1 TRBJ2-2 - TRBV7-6 CASSYRGAVGELFF TGTGCCAGCAGCTACAGGGGGGCGGTCGGGGAGCTGTTTTTT
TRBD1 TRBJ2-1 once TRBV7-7 CASSQRTGGTYNEQFF TGTGCTAGCAGCCAGAGGACAGGGGGGACCTACAATGAGCAGTTCTTC
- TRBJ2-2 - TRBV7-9 CASSLGGGTGELFF TGTGCCAGCAGCTTAGGTGGGGGAACCGGGGAGCTGTTTTTT
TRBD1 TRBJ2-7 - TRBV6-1 CASRSPDRGVDEQYF TGTGCCAGCAGGAGCCCGGACAGGGGGGTCGACGAGCAGTACTTC
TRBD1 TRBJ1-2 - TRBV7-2 CASSSYRGAGYGYTF TGTGCCAGCAGCAGTTACAGGGGGGCCGGCTATGGCTACACCTTC